This passage covers 32 T cell receptor beta chains from one sample sequenced in a study of blood T cell repertoires in COVID-19. The data were produced by immunoSEQ multiplex PCR, yet TCRdb's version contains in-frame clones alone and is incomplete. The sample shows 200,000 to 250,000 clones, 65% to 85% of them seen only once. The specimen was peripheral blood. All receptors come from a woman aged 25 to 45 with COVID-19, enrolled during active disease.

The chain combines TRBV7-9 with TRBJ1-1, with TRBD1 matching over 10 bases. This CDR3 contains 17 residues. Looked up from germline, CDR1 is SEHNR and CDR2 is FQNEAQ (reference sequence). After removal of 1 base from V and 1 base from J, the junction contained 6 bases not matched to a gene. In DNA, the CDR3 is TGTGCCAGCAGCTTAGGACAAGGACAGGGGGGGAACACTGAAGCTTTCTTT. It translates to CASSLGQGQGGNTEAFF. The variable domain in full, completed from reference TRBV7-9 and TRBJ1-1, reads DTGVSQNPRHKITKRGQNVTFRCDPISEHNRLYWYRQTLGQGPEFLTYFQNEAQLEKSRLLSDRFSAERPKGSFSTLEIQRTEQGDSAMYLCASSLGQGQGGNTEAFFGQGTRLTVV.

CDR3 in DNA: TGTGCCAGCAGCCCGGGGGGACGGATCTACGAGCAGTACTTC. This encodes CASSPGGRIYEQYF. This rearrangement joins TRBV5-5 to TRBJ2-7, with TRBD2 matching 7 bases. Germline CDR1 SGHKS, CDR2 YYEKEE (reference sequence). The V gene end was trimmed by 4 bases and the J gene end by 3 bases; junction bases not matched to a gene: 7. The CDR3 consists of 14 residues.

This clone is a singleton in its sample. This chain joins TRBV28 and TRBJ2-3; a weak D match, TRBD1 (6 bases). V was shortened by 3 bases and J by 1 base, with 11 bases between the two germline ends. The CDR3 extends over 15 amino acids. The germline V gene encodes CDR1 MDHEN and CDR2 SYDVKM. The CDR3 coding sequence is TGTGCCAGCAGTTTGATACAGGGTCGCACAGATACGCAGTATTTT. Amino acids: CASSLIQGRTDTQYF.

The gene calls are TRBV27 and TRBJ1-1; D gene ambiguous. The CDR3 loop spans 15 amino acids. CDR1 is MNHEY and CDR2 is SMNVEV in the germline V gene (reference sequence). V gave up 0 bases and J gave up 7 bases, with 15 bases separating them. CDR3 in DNA: TGTGCCAGCAGTTTATCACGGGGTTCGGTCGGTGAAGCTTTCTTT. Translating it yields CASSLSRGSVGEAFF.

The rearrangement links TRBV6-5 to TRBJ2-1; TRBD2 matches 8 bases. Trimming removed 0 bases from V and 10 bases from J; junction bases left unmatched: 8. The germline CDR1 and CDR2 sequences are MNHEY and SVGAGI. CDR3 length: 15 amino acids. The CDR3 sequence is CASSYSGTRTWEQFF. CDR3 DNA sequence: TGTGCCAGCAGTTACTCGGGGACTAGAACGTGGGAGCAGTTCTTC.

The chain employs TRBV13 and TRBJ2-7, with D unclear. The germline gives CDR1 PRHDT, CDR2 FYEKMQ (reference sequence). Trimming cost V 5 bases and J 3 bases, with 8 bases left between them. CDR3 size: 12 residues. The CDR3 coding sequence is TGTGCCAGCAGCGCCCGACACTACGAGCAGTACTTC. This gives the protein CASSARHYEQYF.

This chain uses TRBV9 with TRBJ2-3; 12 positions agree with TRBD2. Per the germline V gene, CDR1 is SGDLS and CDR2 is YYNGEE. Trimming took 0 bases from V and 5 from J; bases not matched to a gene: 7. The CDR3 contains 17 residues. The CDR3 DNA is TGTGCCAGCAGCGTAGATCCTAGCGGGAGGGCCGTAGATACGCAGTATTTT. The encoded protein is CASSVDPSGRAVDTQYF.

The chain couples TRBV6-5 to TRBJ2-7; no definite D call. From germline, CDR1 is MNHEY and CDR2 SVGAGI. The CDR3 is made up of 10 amino acids. V was cut by 8 bases and J by 4 bases, with 6 bases left in between. Here the CDR3 DNA reads TGTGCCAGCGGTTTATACGAGCAGTACTTC. The encoded protein is CASGLYEQYF.

The CDR3 reads CAWSVGTSFSSYEQYF. The DNA of the CDR3 is TGTGCCTGGAGTGTAGGGACTAGCTTTAGCTCCTACGAGCAGTACTTC. The rearrangement links TRBV30 to TRBJ2-7; 9 bases line up with TRBD2. The CDR3 sequence is 16 residues long. Looked up from germline, CDR1 is GTSNPN and CDR2 is SVGIG (reference sequence). V shed 0 bases and J 0 bases; nucleotides not matched to a gene: 6.

The chain links TRBV30 to TRBJ2-3; tentatively, D is TRBD2 (7 bases). V was shortened by 4 bases and J by 0 bases, with 20 bases between the two germline ends. CDR1 GTSNPN and CDR2 SVGIG come from the germline V gene (reference sequence). This CDR3 is built from 17 residues. The CDR3 region has the DNA TGTGCCTGGATCTCTCGCCGGGCGGGGGCTAGCACAGATACGCAGTATTTT. It codes for CAWISRRAGASTDTQYF. The variable domain in full, with the rest retrieved from reference TRBV30 and TRBJ2-3, is SQTIHQWPATLVQPVGSPLSLECTVEGTSNPNLYWYRQAAGRGLQLLFYSVGIGQISSEVPQNLSASRPQDRQFILSSKKLLLSDSGFYLCAWISRRAGASTDTQYFGPGTRLTVL.

The chain carries TRBV4-3 and TRBJ2-2; weak D call: TRBD2 (5 bases). Trimming left V 0 bases short and J 5 bases short, with 7 bases between. The CDR3 is 14 residues long. CDR1 is LGHNA, CDR2 YSLEER, per germline. The CDR3 DNA reads TGCGCCAGCAGCCAAGATCTAGCAACCGGGGAGCTGTTTTTT. Its protein is CASSQDLATGELFF.

This clone was picked up many times. The chain has TRBV6-7 and TRBJ1-6; D is possibly TRBD1 (6 bases). TRBV6-7 is identified as an open reading frame with a role that is uncertain. Trimming removed 0 bases at V and 0 bases at J, with 21 bases between. The CDR3 runs to 21 residues. The CDR3 spells CASSYSARGGCLTSYNSPLHF. In DNA, the CDR3 is TGTGCCAGCAGTTACTCGGCGCGAGGGGGATGCCTCACCTCCTATAATTCACCCCTCCACTTT.

The genes are TRBV19 and TRBJ1-1, with D perhaps TRBD1 (5 bases). V was clipped by 5 bases and J by 6 bases, with 22 bases between them. This CDR3 is 16 amino acids long. CDR1 is LNHDA and CDR2 is SQIVND in the germline V gene (reference sequence). Here the CDR3 DNA reads TGTGCCAGTAGTTCGATCGCAGGGCGCGAACAAGCTGAAGCTTTCTTT. It specifies CASSSIAGREQAEAFF.

The chain is built from TRBV30 and TRBJ1-2, with a tentative D call TRBD1 (6 bases). V lost 4 bases and J 4 bases, leaving 13 bases between the germline ends. Germline V CDR1 and CDR2: GTSNPN, SVGIG (reference sequence). The CDR3 runs 13 residues. This CDR3 is CAWNAGGAYGYTF. CDR3 nucleotide sequence: TGTGCCTGGAATGCGGGGGGCGCCTATGGCTACACCTTC.

The chain joins TRBV28 to TRBJ2-1, with TRBD2 matching over 10 bases. This CDR3 region has 17 residues. Germline-derived CDR1 and CDR2 are MDHEN and SYDVKM. Trimming at V came to 7 bases and at J to 0 bases, leaving 9 bases not matched to a gene. CDR3 coding DNA: TGTGCCAGCATCAGCGGGGGGGGTCTAGCCTCCTACAATGAGCAGTTCTTC. Its protein product is CASISGGGLASYNEQFF.

The chain links TRBV3-1 (or the pseudogene TRBV3-2) to TRBJ2-3; 13 bases map to TRBD2. The CDR3 is 18 amino acids. CDR1 and CDR2 (germline): LGHDT, YNNKEL (reference sequence). Germline trimming cut 4 bases from V and 2 bases from J; bases unmatched to any gene: 9. In nucleotides, the CDR3 is TGTGCCAGCAGCCCTTACCGGGGGACTAGCGGGGCCACAGATACGCAGTATTTT. This codes for CASSPYRGTSGATDTQYF.

The chain employs TRBV2 and TRBJ1-4; D uncertain. CDR3 size: 16 residues. The germline V and J ends were trimmed by 3 bases and 3 bases, with 14 bases remaining between them. Per the germline V gene, CDR1 is SNHLY and CDR2 is FYNNEI. In nucleotides, the CDR3 is TGTGCCAGCAGTGATCAAGGCCCTCGGGCTAATGAAAAACTGTTTTTT. Its translation is CASSDQGPRANEKLFF.

The rearrangement links TRBV7-9 to TRBJ2-5; possible D gene TRBD1, 6 bases. V gave up 1 base and J gave up 5 bases, with 11 bases separating them. Looked up from germline, CDR1 is SEHNR and CDR2 is FQNEAQ (reference sequence). The CDR3 is made up of 14 amino acids. The chain's CDR3 is CASSLEGTGETQYF. CDR3 DNA: TGTGCCAGCAGCTTAGAGGGTACAGGGGAGACCCAGTACTTC.

J is TRBJ2-3 and V is TRBV12-5; TRBD2 might be the D (6 bases). The CDR3 loop spans 15 amino acids. Germline CDR1 is LGHNT and CDR2 is FRNRAP. Trimming pared 3 bases from V and 3 bases from J, leaving 13 bases between. CDR3 nucleotide sequence: TGTGCTAGTGGTTTTGACGCGCGGGGTACAGATACGCAGTATTTT. Protein product: CASGFDARGTDTQYF.

This clone showed up just a few times. The chain uses TRBV15 and TRBJ2-2; the match to TRBD1 covers 7 bases. V dropped 6 bases and J dropped 3; count of bases not matched to a gene: 16. CDR3 length: 18 amino acids. Germline CDR1 and CDR2: LNHNV and YYDKDF (reference sequence). The CDR3 here is CATSPGQMSLRDTGELFF. In nucleotides, the CDR3 is TGTGCCACCAGTCCGGGACAGATGTCTTTGCGGGACACCGGGGAGCTGTTTTTT.

The chain links TRBV5-6 to TRBJ1-1, with 9 bases matching TRBD1. The CDR3 has 17 amino acids. The germline V gene has CDR1 SGHDT and CDR2 YYEEEE. J gave up 1 base and V 2 bases, and 9 bases lay outside the gene matches. CDR3 in amino acids: CASSFHLGQGRNTEAFF. The DNA of the CDR3 is TGTGCCAGCAGCTTCCACCTTGGACAGGGGCGGAACACTGAAGCTTTCTTT.

The gene calls are TRBV30 and TRBJ2-3, with D tentatively TRBD2 (5 bases). CDR3 length equals 16 residues. V was shortened by 0 bases and J by 0 bases, with 13 bases between the two germline ends. Germline V gene sequence: CDR1 GTSNPN, CDR2 SVGIG (reference sequence). The CDR3 sequence: CAWSVGLASSTDTQYF. CDR3 DNA: TGTGCCTGGAGTGTGGGCTTAGCGAGTAGCACAGATACGCAGTATTTT.

This clone was counted a few times. J is TRBJ2-7 and V is TRBV7-9, with 11 bases aligning to TRBD1. This CDR3 comprises 16 residues. V was clipped by 5 bases and J by 6 bases; unmatched bases: 12. Germline values: CDR1 SEHNR, CDR2 FQNEAQ (reference sequence). CDR3 sequence: CASSQSPGQGVTEQYF. In nucleotides, the CDR3 is TGTGCCAGCAGCCAGTCCCCGGGACAGGGGGTTACCGAGCAGTACTTC. Full variable domain (outside the CDR3, taken from reference TRBV7-9 and TRBJ2-7): DTGVSQNPRHKITKRGQNVTFRCDPISEHNRLYWYRQTLGQGPEFLTYFQNEAQLEKSRLLSDRFSAERPKGSFSTLEIQRTEQGDSAMYLCASSQSPGQGVTEQYFGPGTRLTVT.

The chain is built from TRBV5-4 and TRBJ1-2; D possibly corresponds to TRBD1 (6 bases). V lost 4 bases and J 7 bases, leaving 20 bases between the germline ends. Germline V lookup: CDR1 SGHNT, CDR2 YYREEE (reference sequence). CDR3 length: 15 residues. The CDR3 DNA sequence: TGTGCCAGCAGCGGGAGGGACACCCCCTTCCCTGGCTACACCTTC. Translation gives CASSGRDTPFPGYTF.

The rearrangement joins TRBV18 to TRBJ1-4; unclear D gene. The CDR3 is 13 amino acids. CDR1 KGHSH and CDR2 LQKENI come from the germline V gene. Deletions cut 3 bases from V and 8 bases from J, with 10 bases between. Here the CDR3 reads CASSPQRGEKLFF. In DNA form, the CDR3 reads TGTGCCAGCTCACCCCAACGAGGCGAAAAACTGTTTTTT. The full variable domain, its missing parts supplied by reference TRBV18 and TRBJ1-4, is NAGVMQNPRHLVRRRGQEARLRCSPMKGHSHVYWYRQLPEEGLKFMVYLQKENIIDESGMPKERFSAEFPKEGPSILRIQQVVRGDSAAYFCASSPQRGEKLFFGSGTQLSVL.

The CDR3 protein is CASSRSSSGSRYDEQFF. CDR3 DNA sequence: TGTGCCAGCAGTCGCAGTTCTAGCGGGAGTAGATACGATGAGCAGTTCTTC. The chain recombines TRBV13 with TRBJ2-1; TRBD2 aligns across 10 bases. V lost 6 bases, J lost 8 bases, and 16 bases stayed unmatched. This CDR3 has 17 amino acids. Germline V lookup: CDR1 PRHDT, CDR2 FYEKMQ (reference sequence).

The chain employs TRBV5-1 and TRBJ2-7; 7 bases align to TRBD1. The CDR3 contains 14 residues. V dropped 4 bases and J dropped 4; count of bases not matched to a gene: 8. Germline CDR1 reads SGHRS; CDR2 reads YFSETQ. The CDR3 sequence: CASSPTGRGYEQYF. DNA of the CDR3: TGCGCCAGCAGCCCTACGGGCAGGGGGTACGAGCAGTACTTC.

This clone has just a few counts. The V call is TRBV7-2, the J call TRBJ1-2, with D unresolved. Between the trimmed V and J ends, which lost 4 bases and 4 bases, there was a span of 10 bases. The germline V gene has CDR1 SGHTA and CDR2 FQGNSA. The CDR3 is 13 amino acids. CDR3 coding DNA: TGTGCCAGCAGCTCCCCAGGATTCTATGGCTACACCTTC. This codes for CASSSPGFYGYTF.

CDR3 protein: CASELNRRETQYF. CDR3 bases: TGTGCCAGCGAGCTAAATCGGCGGGAGACCCAGTACTTC. The V and J genes are TRBV2 and TRBJ2-5; no definite D call. CDR1 and CDR2 (germline): SNHLY, FYNNEI. Trimming pared 8 bases from V and 5 bases from J, leaving 15 bases between. There are 13 residues in the CDR3.

CDR3 coding DNA: TGTGCCAGGCCTCGATCGGTCCTGGCTTTCTTT. Its protein product is CARPRSVLAFF. The chain recombines TRBV28 with TRBJ1-1; D call uncertain. Trimming removed 9 bases from V and 11 bases from J, with 16 bases in between. CDR1 is MDHEN and CDR2 is SYDVKM in the germline V gene. The CDR3 is 11 residues long.

The chain recombines TRBV7-9 with TRBJ1-2, with a weak D call TRBD1 (5 bases). CDR3 size: 16 residues. CDR1 SEHNR and CDR2 FQNEAQ come from the germline V gene (reference sequence). V was pared by 4 bases and J by 7 bases, with 22 bases between. CDR3 region: CASSSSNLDRSGGYTF. The CDR3 DNA sequence: TGTGCCAGCAGCTCCTCGAATCTTGACAGATCTGGTGGCTACACCTTC. The full variable domain, with the rest looked up from reference TRBV7-9 and TRBJ1-2, is DTGVSQNPRHKITKRGQNVTFRCDPISEHNRLYWYRQTLGQGPEFLTYFQNEAQLEKSRLLSDRFSAERPKGSFSTLEIQRTEQGDSAMYLCASSSSNLDRSGGYTFGSGTRLTVV.

Here the CDR3 reads CASSLTSGTGIRGYTF. The CDR3 DNA reads TGTGCCAGCAGCCTCACCTCAGGGACAGGGATCCGGGGCTACACCTTC. V gene TRBV3-1 (or the pseudogene TRBV3-2) combines with J gene TRBJ1-2; TRBD1 agrees at 9 bases. With V trimmed by 4 bases and J by 8 bases, 14 bases remained unmatched. This CDR3 contains 16 residues. Looked up from germline, CDR1 is LGHDT and CDR2 is YNNKEL (reference sequence).